This T cell receptor beta chain was identified during a study of regulatory T cells in long-lasting Graves disease. The time point: persistent/refractory GD, antithyroid drugs over 5 years with positive TRAb. Construction of the TCR library relied on RNA isolated from PBMCs. Relying on iRepertoire HTBI primers and Arm-PCR of CDR3 regions, the team built TCR beta libraries. TCRdb re-derived calls from the multiplex PCR reads in MiXCR, one entry per CDR3 protein. The data contain about 400,000 distinct CDR3 sequences, about 20% of them seen just once; the ten biggest clones take up under 25%. Concerning this clonotype itself: One end of the junction varies from germline; a read error may be responsible.

This receptor was obtained from a female donor with Graves disease. The material was peripheral blood mononuclear cells (PBMCs), obtained when the disease was refractory, from a patient treated with antithyroid drugs.

CDR3 DNA sequence: TGCGCCAGCAACGTACACCCGAACAGTGAAGCTTTCTTT. This encodes CASNVHPNSEAFF. The chain recombines TRBV10-1 with TRBJ1-1; D gene unclear. This CDR3 contains 13 residues. Germline V gene lookup returns CDR1 WNHNN and CDR2 SYGVQD (reference sequence).